The next 16 T cell receptor beta chains were all read from a single sample in a study of cytomegalovirus exposure and HLA in healthy donors. Primers for the PCR totalled 60 Vbeta and 13 Jbeta. Clones were sequenced by immunoSEQ multiplex PCR, and TCRdb holds only the in-frame ones, with some missing. This sample has about 130,000 clones, with approximately 83% found just once. Input material: PBMCs. Every receptor here comes from a man aged 35 to 55 in good health and CMV-seronegative.

The J gene is TRBJ1-4, the V gene TRBV5-1; no clear D gene. CDR1 and CDR2 from the germline V gene are SGHRS and YFSETQ. CDR3 length equals 16 residues. V was clipped by 1 base and J by 0 bases, with 10 bases between them. The DNA of the CDR3 is TGCGCCAGCAGCTTGTTGTCTCTCGCAACTAATGAAAAACTGTTTTTT. It is translated as CASSLLSLATNEKLFF.

This chain uses TRBV18 with TRBJ2-7; TRBD1 might be the D (6 bases). Looked up from germline, CDR1 is KGHSH and CDR2 is LQKENI. The germline V and J ends were trimmed by 2 bases and 3 bases, with 8 bases remaining between them. This CDR3 region has 13 residues. CDR3 in amino acids: CASSPGQNYEQYF. The CDR3 DNA reads as TGTGCCAGCTCACCAGGACAGAACTACGAGCAGTACTTC.

The chain joins TRBV30 to TRBJ2-3, with 9 bases aligning to TRBD2. The germline gives CDR1 GTSNPN, CDR2 SVGIG (reference sequence). This CDR3 comprises 15 residues. Trimming took 4 bases from V and 3 from J; bases not matched to a gene: 8. In DNA form, the CDR3 reads TGTGCCTGGACCAAAAGGAGCGGGGGGACAGATACGCAGTATTTT. Its protein product is CAWTKRSGGTDTQYF.

The CDR3, as DNA: TGTGCCAGCAGCTCAACAGTAGGTGAGCAGTTCTTC. Translated: CASSSTVGEQFF. V and J are TRBV11-3 and TRBJ2-1; D not resolved. The germline gives CDR1 SGHNT, CDR2 YENEEA. The CDR3 is made up of 12 amino acids. Trimming shortened V by 4 bases and J by 9 bases, and 10 bases separated the two germline ends.

This chain's CDR3 is CASSYSSTGVPYF. In nucleotides, the CDR3 is TGTGCCAGCAGTTACTCGAGCACAGGGGTACCGTACTTC. The chain is built from TRBV6-5 and TRBJ2-5, with 7 bases fitting TRBD1. Trimming took 0 bases from V and 13 from J; bases not matched to a gene: 8. The germline gives CDR1 MNHEY, CDR2 SVGAGI. This CDR3 is 13 amino acids long.

The chain joins TRBV19 to TRBJ2-6, with TRBD2 as a possible D gene (6 bases). In germline, CDR1 is LNHDA, CDR2 SQIVND (reference sequence). The CDR3 contains 15 residues. Trimming cost V 3 bases and J 1 base, with 7 bases left between them. This CDR3 is CASSMGGSGANVLTF. CDR3 sequence (DNA): TGTGCCAGTAGTATGGGGGGTTCTGGGGCCAACGTCCTGACTTTC.

The genes are TRBV4-3 and TRBJ1-5; TRBD1 is a possible D gene (6 bases). V gave up 1 base and J gave up 3 bases, with 10 bases separating them. The CDR3 has 15 residues. Per the germline V gene, CDR1 is LGHNA and CDR2 is YSLEER. The CDR3 nucleotides read TGCGCCAGCAGCCAAGGGTCAGGGGACAATCAGCCCCAGCATTTT. It codes for CASSQGSGDNQPQHF.

J is TRBJ1-1 and V is TRBV18; 7 bases match TRBD1. Germline CDR1 KGHSH, CDR2 LQKENI. Germline trimming cut 4 bases from V and 3 bases from J; bases unmatched to any gene: 14. The CDR3 is 17 amino acids. DNA for the CDR3: TGTGCCAGCTCACTAACGGACCTGACAGGGTGGGACACTGAAGCTTTCTTT. Its protein is CASSLTDLTGWDTEAFF.

The chain carries TRBV7-2 and TRBJ2-3; 12 nucleotides match TRBD2. Trimming at V came to 3 bases and at J to 5 bases, leaving 3 bases not matched to a gene. CDR3 size: 15 residues. The germline gives CDR1 SGHTA, CDR2 FQGNSA. The CDR3 bases are TGTGCCAGCAGCTTCCTAGCGGGGGGGCAAGATACGCAGTATTTT. It encodes CASSFLAGGQDTQYF.

This clone has just a few counts. The chain has TRBV28 and TRBJ1-5; the match to TRBD1 covers 7 bases. The J segment lost 1 base and the V segment lost 6 bases, leaving 6 bases of the junction unmatched. The germline V gene encodes CDR1 MDHEN and CDR2 SYDVKM. The CDR3 covers 15 residues. CDR3 DNA: TGTGCCAGCAGGCAGGGGGTGTTGAGCAATCAGCCCCAGCATTTT. Residues: CASRQGVLSNQPQHF.

The chain is built from TRBV7-9 and TRBJ2-3; D perhaps matches TRBD2 (6 bases). The CDR3 is 15 amino acids. The germline V gene has CDR1 SEHNR and CDR2 FQNEAQ (reference sequence). The ends were cut back, 0 bases at V and 5 bases at J, with 12 bases in the middle. CDR3 protein: CASSLAAGSGDTQYF. The CDR3 DNA sequence: TGTGCCAGCAGCTTAGCGGCGGGGTCGGGAGATACGCAGTATTTT.

This chain connects TRBV19 to TRBJ1-1; 8 bases match TRBD1. CDR3 length equals 12 residues. The V and J ends lost 6 bases and 11 bases, in that order; junction bases with no gene match: 8. Germline lookup yields CDR1 LNHDA and CDR2 SQIVND (reference sequence). CDR3 bases: TGTGCCAGTAGCCAGGGGGCCGGGGGCGCTTTCTTT. This encodes CASSQGAGGAFF.

The chain joins TRBV4-3 to TRBJ2-1, with D possibly being TRBD2 (7 bases). The germline V gene encodes CDR1 LGHNA and CDR2 YSLEER. The V gene lost 4 bases and the J gene lost 6 bases, with 22 bases spanning the gap. The CDR3 runs 17 residues. CDR3 amino acids: CASSPFPGAGVGNEQFF. The CDR3 bases are TGCGCCAGCAGCCCGTTTCCAGGGGCGGGAGTGGGCAATGAGCAGTTCTTC.

The chain recombines TRBV4-1 with TRBJ2-7; a possible D gene is TRBD1 (6 bases). The length of the CDR3 is 15 residues. The germline V gene has CDR1 MGHRA and CDR2 YSYEKL. The ends were cut back, 4 bases at V and 4 bases at J, with 17 bases in the middle. CDR3 nucleotide sequence: TGCGCCAGCAGCCTCAACCAGGGGCCCACGTACGAGCAGTACTTC. Translation gives CASSLNQGPTYEQYF.

The chain carries TRBV5-6 and TRBJ2-7, with a weak D call TRBD1 (6 bases). The V end was cut by 2 bases, the J end by 6 bases, with 15 bases between. Germline V gene lookup returns CDR1 SGHDT and CDR2 YYEEEE. CDR3 size: 14 residues. As DNA, the CDR3 is TGTGCCAGCAGCTTCAACAGGGATAGTGGCGAGCAGTACTTC. It codes for CASSFNRDSGEQYF.

The J gene is TRBJ1-3, the V gene TRBV4-3; unclear D gene. The CDR3 contains 15 residues. Trimming took 1 base from V and 0 from J, leaving 7 bases between them. Looked up from germline, CDR1 is LGHNA and CDR2 is YSLEER. The chain's CDR3 is CASSQGPSSGNTIYF. CDR3 DNA: TGCGCCAGCAGCCAAGGGCCCAGCTCTGGAAACACCATATATTTT.